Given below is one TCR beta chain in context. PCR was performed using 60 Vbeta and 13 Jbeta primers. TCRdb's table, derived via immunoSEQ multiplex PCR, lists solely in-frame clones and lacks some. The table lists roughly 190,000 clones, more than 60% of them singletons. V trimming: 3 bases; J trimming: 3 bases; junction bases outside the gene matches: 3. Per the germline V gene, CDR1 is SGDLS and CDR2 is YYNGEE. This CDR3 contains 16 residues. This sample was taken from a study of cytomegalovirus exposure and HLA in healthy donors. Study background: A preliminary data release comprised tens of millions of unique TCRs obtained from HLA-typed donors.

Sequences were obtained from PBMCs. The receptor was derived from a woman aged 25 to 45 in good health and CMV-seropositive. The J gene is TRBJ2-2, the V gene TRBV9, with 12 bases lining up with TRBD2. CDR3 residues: CASSGGTSGHTGELFF. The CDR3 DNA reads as TGTGCCAGCAGCGGGGGGACTAGCGGGCACACCGGGGAGCTGTTTTTT.